Below, 3 T cell receptor beta chains from the same sample are listed, as sequenced in a study of tumor-infiltrating lymphocytes in oesophageal squamous cell carcinoma. MiXCR, run by TCRdb on the PCR reads, gives a single entry per CDR3 protein. Of around 19,000 distinct CDR3 sequences in the sample, about 51% were seen once. The sequenced sample consisted of normal esophageal tissue next to the tumor. Source of these receptors: a female donor with esophageal squamous cell carcinoma.

This clonotype was recorded at least ten times. J is TRBJ1-1 and V is TRBV5-1; maybe TRBD1 (6 bases). The CDR3 sequence is 13 residues long. V shed 3 bases and J shed 11 bases, with 17 bases lying between them. The germline V gene has CDR1 SGHRS and CDR2 YFSETQ. The CDR3, as DNA: TGCGCCAGCAGCTCGCATAGACAGGAATCGGCTTTCTTT. The encoded protein is CASSSHRQESAFF.

The gene calls are TRBV12-3 or TRBV12-4 and TRBJ2-3; D call uncertain. The V gene lost 3 bases and the J gene lost 1 base, with 14 bases spanning the gap. This CDR3 spans 16 amino acids. CDR3 residues: CASSFSNEGGTDTQYF. The CDR3 DNA follows: TGTGCCAGCAGTTTCTCAAATGAAGGTGGCACAGATACGCAGTATTTT.

The chain is built from TRBV28 and TRBJ2-3, with unresolved D. In germline, CDR1 is MDHEN, CDR2 SYDVKM. This CDR3 is built from 12 residues. Trimming pared 3 bases from V and 5 bases from J, leaving 6 bases between. CDR3 nucleotides: TGTGCCAGCAGTTTTCCGGGAGATACGCAGTATTTT. The encoded protein is CASSFPGDTQYF.